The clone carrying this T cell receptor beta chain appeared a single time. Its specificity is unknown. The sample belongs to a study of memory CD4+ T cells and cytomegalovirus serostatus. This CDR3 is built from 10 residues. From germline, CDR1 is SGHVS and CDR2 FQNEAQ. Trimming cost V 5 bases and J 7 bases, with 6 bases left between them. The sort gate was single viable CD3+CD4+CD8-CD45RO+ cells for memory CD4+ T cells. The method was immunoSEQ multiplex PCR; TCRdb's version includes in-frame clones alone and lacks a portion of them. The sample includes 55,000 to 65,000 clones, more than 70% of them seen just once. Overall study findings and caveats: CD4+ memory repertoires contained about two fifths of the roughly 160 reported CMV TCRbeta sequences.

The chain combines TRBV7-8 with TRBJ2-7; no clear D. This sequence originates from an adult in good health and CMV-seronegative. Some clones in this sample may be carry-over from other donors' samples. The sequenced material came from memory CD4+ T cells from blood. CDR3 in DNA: TGTGCCAGCAGCCAGGTAGAGCAGTACTTC. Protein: CASSQVEQYF.